These T cell receptor beta chains were read from a single sample in a study of blood T cell repertoires in COVID-19. TCRdb's table, derived via immunoSEQ multiplex PCR, lists solely in-frame clones and lacks some. This sample has some 100,000 clones, with around 81% found just once. Input material: peripheral blood. These receptors came from a woman aged 70 to 79 with active or convalescent COVID-19. Both conserved end residues are part of each CDR3. Each record gives: CDR3 length, D gene, V gene, clone size, J gene, CDR3 protein, CDR3 DNA. D genes are given only for firm matches. A clone size is listed for some rows: how often the clone was seen (once, few, many), or a class if it is expanded.

16,TRBD1,TRBV6-6,few,TRBJ1-2,CASSYAETGQNYGYTF,TGTGCCAGCAGTTACGCTGAGACGGGACAGAACTATGGCTACACCTTC
16,NA,TRBV9,NA,TRBJ2-7,CASSPREEHRNHEQYF,TGTGCCAGCAGCCCACGTGAGGAGCATAGGAACCACGAGCAGTACTTC
14,TRBD1,TRBV6-5,NA,TRBJ2-7,CASCHTGGSYEQYF,TGTGCCAGCTGCCATACAGGGGGCTCCTACGAGCAGTACTTC
12,NA,TRBV9,NA,TRBJ2-3,CASSPLQDTQYF,TGTGCCAGCAGCCCCTTACAGGATACGCAGTATTTT
13,NA,TRBV19,few,TRBJ1-6,CASSIQGLSPLHF,TGTGCCAGTAGTATCCAGGGACTATCACCCCTCCACTTT
14,TRBD2,TRBV11-3,NA,TRBJ2-1,CASSFGGDKNEQFF,TGTGCCAGCAGCTTCGGGGGGGATAAGAATGAGCAGTTCTTC
16,NA,TRBV13,NA,TRBJ2-4,CASSAGGTLAKNIQYF,TGTGCCAGCAGCGCCGGGGGTACGTTAGCCAAAAACATTCAGTACTTC
12,NA,TRBV11-2,NA,TRBJ1-1,CASSSRDTEAFF,TGTGCCAGCAGCAGCAGGGACACTGAAGCTTTCTTT
15,TRBD2,TRBV5-1,NA,TRBJ2-5,CASSLDLAGGETQYF,TGCGCCAGCAGCTTGGATCTAGCGGGGGGGGAGACCCAGTACTTC
15,TRBD1,TRBV7-2,NA,TRBJ2-7,CASSSFGQGGDEQYF,TGTGCCAGCAGCTCATTCGGACAGGGAGGCGACGAGCAGTACTTC
15,TRBD1,TRBV6-5,NA,TRBJ2-2,CATHLDRIGTGELFF,TGTGCCACCCATCTGGACAGGATAGGGACCGGGGAGCTGTTTTTT
13,NA,TRBV11-2,NA,TRBJ1-3,CASSLLLANTIYF,TGTGCCAGCAGCTTACTTCTAGCAAACACCATATATTTT
13,NA,TRBV5-5,NA,TRBJ1-2,CASSLWAGRGYTF,TGTGCCAGCAGCTTGTGGGCAGGGCGAGGCTACACCTTC
15,NA,TRBV19,NA,TRBJ2-1,CASSMSGYPYNEQFF,TGTGCCAGTAGTATGAGCGGGTACCCCTACAATGAGCAGTTCTTC
14,TRBD1,TRBV6-5,NA,TRBJ1-1,CASRYGTGGSEAFF,TGTGCCAGCAGGTACGGGACAGGGGGCTCAGAAGCTTTCTTT
13,NA,TRBV28,NA,TRBJ1-2,CASSSQGPYSYTF,TGTGCCAGCAGCTCACAGGGTCCCTATAGCTACACCTTC